This T cell receptor beta chain was sequenced during a study of shared clonotypes between healthy human individuals. The study, taken as a whole, reports: Generation probabilities were higher for clonotypes shared across all four sorted-subset donors than for unshared ones. Naive CD4 clonotypes overlapped across a few donors at roughly 5%. Blood was the only sampled material, and tissue repertoires likely differ.

Selected positively for CCR7 and CD45RO-negative, naive CD8 cells excluded terminally differentiated effector memory CD45RA+ cells. Profiling relied on immunoSEQ multiplex PCR, and the TCRdb table lists in-frame clones only, not all of them. The sample carries about 800,000 clones, 96% recorded once. Germline V gives CDR1 SEHNR, CDR2 FQNEAQ (reference sequence). V lost 4 bases to trimming and J lost 0 bases, with 6 bases between them. The CDR3 loop spans 13 amino acids. This clone came up a few times. Its antigen remains unknown. The same CDR3 arises from other DNA sequences in this sample as well. The source is a young man in good health. The sequenced sample was naive CD8+ T cells sorted from blood. The chain uses TRBV7-9 and TRBJ1-2; D not resolved. The CDR3 DNA is TGTGCCAGCAGCTCGGAGACTAACTATGGCTACACCTTC. This gives the protein CASSSETNYGYTF.